The 9 T cell receptor beta chains below all came from one sample that was sequenced in a study of blood T cell repertoires in COVID-19. Libraries were prepared by immunoSEQ multiplex PCR; TCRdb keeps only in-frame clonotypes and omits some of them. The sample has fewer than 70,000 clones; approximately 88% are singletons. Source material: peripheral blood. The receptors were gathered from a man aged 50-59 years with active COVID-19.

The chain employs TRBV3-1 (or the pseudogene TRBV3-2) and TRBJ2-1; no clear D. V lost 5 bases and J lost 5, with 19 bases in between. CDR1 is LGHDT, CDR2 YNNKEL, per germline (reference sequence). CDR3 length equals 16 residues. The CDR3, as DNA: TGTGCCAGCAGCGGCCGCTCTAGGCTAGGTAACAATGAGCAGTTCTTC. This translates into CASSGRSRLGNNEQFF.

This chain connects TRBV6-5 to TRBJ2-5; 9 nucleotides match TRBD2. There are 15 residues in the CDR3. Trimming took 4 bases from V and 1 from J; bases not matched to a gene: 4. CDR1 is MNHEY and CDR2 is SVGAGI in the germline V gene. The CDR3 is CASSFSSGTQETQYF. For the CDR3, the DNA is TGTGCCAGCAGTTTTTCTAGCGGGACCCAAGAGACCCAGTACTTC.

The chain combines TRBV3-1 (or the pseudogene TRBV3-2) with TRBJ2-3; no reliable D call. The CDR3 covers 14 residues. CDR1 is LGHDT, CDR2 YNNKEL, per germline (reference sequence). V lost 4 bases and J 0 bases, leaving 8 bases between the germline ends. The CDR3 DNA is TGTGCCAGCAGCCTTGAGTATAGCACAGATACGCAGTATTTT. It is translated as CASSLEYSTDTQYF.

This clone appeared once. The V call is TRBV2, the J call TRBJ2-3; 10 nucleotides align to TRBD1. The germline gives CDR1 SNHLY, CDR2 FYNNEI. The CDR3 runs 16 residues. J gave up 6 bases and V 5 bases, and 11 bases lay outside the gene matches. In DNA form, the CDR3 reads TGTGCCAGCAGTAAGATAGGACAGGGGGTAGGGGATACGCAGTATTTT. This sequence encodes CASSKIGQGVGDTQYF.

A remark on this clone: One junction end does not reproduce the germline sequence, and a read error may be involved. J is TRBJ2-1 and V is TRBV5-6; no definite D call. The CDR3 extends over 11 amino acids. CDR1 SGHDT and CDR2 YYEEEE come from the germline V gene. CDR3 sequence: CASSFYHEQFF. The CDR3 bases are TGTGCCAGCAGCTTCTACCATGAGCAGTTCTTC.

This clone was detected only a few times. The genes are TRBV4-2 and TRBJ2-7; D is unclear. The V end lost 0 bases, the J end lost 6 bases, and 18 bases lay between the germline ends. Germline CDR1 reads LGHNA; CDR2 reads YNFKEQ. The CDR3 extends over 16 amino acids. CDR3 sequence (DNA): TGTGCCAGCAGCCAAGATCTGAGAACCCCCTCCGGCGAGCAGTACTTC. This codes for CASSQDLRTPSGEQYF.

This chain joins TRBV2 and TRBJ1-2; tentatively, D is TRBD1 (6 bases). From germline, CDR1 is SNHLY and CDR2 FYNNEI. The CDR3 is made up of 14 amino acids. V dropped 6 bases and J dropped 4 bases, with 15 bases sitting between them. CDR3 sequence reads: CASSRDRGIYGYTF. CDR3 coding DNA: TGTGCCAGCAGCAGAGATAGGGGGATCTATGGCTACACCTTC.

The genes are TRBV4-1 and TRBJ2-1; 15 bases line up with TRBD2. The J segment lost 12 bases and the V segment lost 4 bases, leaving 4 bases of the junction unmatched. The CDR3 runs to 14 residues. Germline CDR1 reads MGHRA; CDR2 reads YSYEKL. The CDR3 DNA follows: TGCGCCAGCAGCCGGACTAGCGGGAGGGCTGGGCAGTTCTTC. It specifies CASSRTSGRAGQFF.

The chain is built from TRBV11-2 and TRBJ1-1; D possibly corresponds to TRBD1 (5 bases). The length of the CDR3 is 13 residues. V lost 1 base and J lost 11, with 14 bases in between. Germline lookup yields CDR1 SGHAT and CDR2 FQNNGV. The CDR3 coding sequence is TGTGCCAGCAGCTTAGCCCCCGCGACAGTGGCTTTCTTT. Its translation: CASSLAPATVAFF.